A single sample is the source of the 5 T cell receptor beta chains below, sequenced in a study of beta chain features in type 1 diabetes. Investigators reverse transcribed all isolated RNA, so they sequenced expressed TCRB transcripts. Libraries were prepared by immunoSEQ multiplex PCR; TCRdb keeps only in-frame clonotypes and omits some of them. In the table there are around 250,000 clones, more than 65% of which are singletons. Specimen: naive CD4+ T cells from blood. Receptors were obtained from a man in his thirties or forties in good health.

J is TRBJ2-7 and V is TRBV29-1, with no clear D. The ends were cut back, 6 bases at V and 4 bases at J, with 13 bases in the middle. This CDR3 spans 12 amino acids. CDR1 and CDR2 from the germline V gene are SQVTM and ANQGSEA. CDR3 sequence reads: CSVRATLYEQYF. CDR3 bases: TGCAGCGTCCGCGCTACATTATACGAGCAGTACTTC.

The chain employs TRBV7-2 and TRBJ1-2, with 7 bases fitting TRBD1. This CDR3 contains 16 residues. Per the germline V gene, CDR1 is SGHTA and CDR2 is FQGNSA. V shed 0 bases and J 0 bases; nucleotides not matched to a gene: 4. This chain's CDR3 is CASSLATGLSNYGYTF. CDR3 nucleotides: TGTGCCAGCAGCTTAGCGACAGGGCTCTCTAACTATGGCTACACCTTC.

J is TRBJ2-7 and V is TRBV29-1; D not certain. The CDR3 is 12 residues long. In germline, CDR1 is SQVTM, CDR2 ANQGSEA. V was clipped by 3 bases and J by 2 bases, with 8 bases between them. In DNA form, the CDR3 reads TGCAGCGTTGAGAAGGGCACCTACGAGCAGTACTTC. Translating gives CSVEKGTYEQYF.

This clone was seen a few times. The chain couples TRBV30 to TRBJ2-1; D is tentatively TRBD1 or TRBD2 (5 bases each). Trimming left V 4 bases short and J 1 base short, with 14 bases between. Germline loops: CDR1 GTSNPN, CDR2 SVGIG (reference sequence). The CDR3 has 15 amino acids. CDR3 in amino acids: CAWNRGTESYNEQFF. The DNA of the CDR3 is TGTGCCTGGAATCGAGGGACGGAGTCCTACAATGAGCAGTTCTTC.

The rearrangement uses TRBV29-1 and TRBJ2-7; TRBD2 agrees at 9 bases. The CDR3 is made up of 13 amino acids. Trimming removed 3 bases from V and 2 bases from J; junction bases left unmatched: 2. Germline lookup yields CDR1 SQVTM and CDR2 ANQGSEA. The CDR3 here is CSVETSGTYEQYF. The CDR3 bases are TGCAGCGTTGAGACTAGCGGAACCTACGAGCAGTACTTC.